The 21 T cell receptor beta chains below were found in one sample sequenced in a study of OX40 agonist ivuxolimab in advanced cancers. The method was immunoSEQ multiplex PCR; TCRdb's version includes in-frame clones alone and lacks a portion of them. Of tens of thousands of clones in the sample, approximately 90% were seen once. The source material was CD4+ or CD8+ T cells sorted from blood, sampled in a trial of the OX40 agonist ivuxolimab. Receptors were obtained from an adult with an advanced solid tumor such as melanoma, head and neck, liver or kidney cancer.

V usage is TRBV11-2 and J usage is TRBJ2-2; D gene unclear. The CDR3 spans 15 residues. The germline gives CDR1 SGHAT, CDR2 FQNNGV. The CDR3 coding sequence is TGTGCTGCAGCAAATCGGACGTGGGAACCCGGGGAGCTGTTTTTT. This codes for CAAANRTWEPGELFF.

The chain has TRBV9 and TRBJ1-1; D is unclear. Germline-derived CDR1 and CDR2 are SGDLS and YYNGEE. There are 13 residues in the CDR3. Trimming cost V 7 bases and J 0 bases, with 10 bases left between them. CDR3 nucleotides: TGTGCCAGCGGAGGCCGGATGAACACTGAAGCTTTCTTT. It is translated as CASGGRMNTEAFF.

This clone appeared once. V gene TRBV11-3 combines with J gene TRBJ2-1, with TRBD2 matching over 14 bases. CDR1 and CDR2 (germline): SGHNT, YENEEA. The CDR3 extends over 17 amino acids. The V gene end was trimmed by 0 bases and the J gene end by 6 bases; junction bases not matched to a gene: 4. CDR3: CASSLEGLAGGLNEQFF. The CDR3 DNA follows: TGTGCCAGCAGCTTAGAAGGACTAGCGGGAGGTCTCAATGAGCAGTTCTTC.

The CDR3 sequence: CASSQDRGVLNTEAFF. The CDR3 DNA reads as TGCGCCAGCAGCCAAGATCGTGGGGTCCTGAACACTGAAGCTTTCTTT. The chain links TRBV4-1 to TRBJ1-1; the D is unclear. V was clipped by 0 bases and J by 0 bases, with 11 bases between them. The CDR3 runs to 16 residues. Germline V gene data show CDR1 as MGHRA and CDR2 as YSYEKL.

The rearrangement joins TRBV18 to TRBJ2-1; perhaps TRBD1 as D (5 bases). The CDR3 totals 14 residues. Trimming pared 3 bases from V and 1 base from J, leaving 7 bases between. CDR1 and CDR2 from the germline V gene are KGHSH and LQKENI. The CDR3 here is CASSPTDSYNEQFF. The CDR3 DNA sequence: TGTGCCAGCTCACCGACAGATTCCTACAATGAGCAGTTCTTC.

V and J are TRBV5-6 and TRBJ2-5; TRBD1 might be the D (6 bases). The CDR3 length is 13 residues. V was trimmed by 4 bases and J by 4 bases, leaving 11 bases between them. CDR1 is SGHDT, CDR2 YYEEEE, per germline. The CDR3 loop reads CASSQQGPETQYF. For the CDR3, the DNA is TGTGCCAGCAGCCAACAGGGTCCAGAGACCCAGTACTTC. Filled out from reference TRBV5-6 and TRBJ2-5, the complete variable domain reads DAGVTQSPTHLIKTRGQQVTLRCSPKSGHDTVSWYQQALGQGPQFIFQYYEEEERQRGNFPDRFSGHQFPNYSSELNVNALLLGDSALYLCASSQQGPETQYFGPGTRLLVL.

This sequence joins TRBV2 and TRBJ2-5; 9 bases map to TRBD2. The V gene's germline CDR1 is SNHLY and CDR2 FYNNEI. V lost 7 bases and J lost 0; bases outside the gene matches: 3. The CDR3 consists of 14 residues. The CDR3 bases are TGTGCCAGCACGCGGGGGGGGTACCAAGAGACCCAGTACTTC. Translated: CASTRGGYQETQYF.

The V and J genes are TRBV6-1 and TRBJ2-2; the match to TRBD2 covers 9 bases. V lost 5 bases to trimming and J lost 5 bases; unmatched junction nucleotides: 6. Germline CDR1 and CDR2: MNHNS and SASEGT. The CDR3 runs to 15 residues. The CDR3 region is CASSLAGAGTGELFF. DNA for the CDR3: TGTGCCAGCAGTTTAGCGGGAGCGGGGACCGGGGAGCTGTTTTTT.

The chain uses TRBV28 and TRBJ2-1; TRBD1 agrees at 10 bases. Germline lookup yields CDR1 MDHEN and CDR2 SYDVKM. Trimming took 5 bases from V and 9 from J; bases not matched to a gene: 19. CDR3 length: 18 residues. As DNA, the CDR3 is TGTGCCAGCAGTCGTCCAAAGCCGGGGACAGGGGAAGAGGGTGAGCAGTTCTTC. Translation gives CASSRPKPGTGEEGEQFF.

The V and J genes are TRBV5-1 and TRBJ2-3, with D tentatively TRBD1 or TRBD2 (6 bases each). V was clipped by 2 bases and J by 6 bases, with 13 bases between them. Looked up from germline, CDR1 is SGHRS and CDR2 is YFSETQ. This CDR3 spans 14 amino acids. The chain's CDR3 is CASSFDSGADTQYF. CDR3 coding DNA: TGCGCCAGCAGCTTCGACTCGGGGGCGGATACGCAGTATTTT.

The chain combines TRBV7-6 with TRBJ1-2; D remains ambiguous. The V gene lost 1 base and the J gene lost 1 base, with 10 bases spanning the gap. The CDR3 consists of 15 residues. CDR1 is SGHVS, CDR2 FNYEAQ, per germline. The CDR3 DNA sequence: TGTGCCAGCAGCTTAGGTGCGGAAATTAACTATGGCTACACCTTC. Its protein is CASSLGAEINYGYTF. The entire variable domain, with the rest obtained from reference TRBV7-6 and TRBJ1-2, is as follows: GAGVSQSPRYKVTKRGQDVALRCDPISGHVSLYWYRQALGQGPEFLTYFNYEAQQDKSGLPNDRFSAERPEGSISTLTIQRTEQRDSAMYRCASSLGAEINYGYTFGSGTRLTVV.

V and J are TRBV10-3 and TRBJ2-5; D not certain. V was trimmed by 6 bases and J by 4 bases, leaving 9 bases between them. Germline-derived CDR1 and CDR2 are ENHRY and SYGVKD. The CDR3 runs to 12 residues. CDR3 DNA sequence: TGTGCCATCAGGGGCCTCCGAGAGACCCAGTACTTC. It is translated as CAIRGLRETQYF.

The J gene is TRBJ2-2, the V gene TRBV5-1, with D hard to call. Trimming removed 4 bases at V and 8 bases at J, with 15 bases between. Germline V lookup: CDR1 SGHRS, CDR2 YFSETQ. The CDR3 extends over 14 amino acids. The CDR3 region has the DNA TGCGCCAGCAGCGGAGTTATAAATGCGGGGGAGCTGTTTTTT. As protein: CASSGVINAGELFF. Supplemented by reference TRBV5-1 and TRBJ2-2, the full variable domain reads KAGVTQTPRYLIKTRGQQVTLSCSPISGHRSVSWYQQTPGQGLQFLFEYFSETQRNKGNFPGRFSGRQFSNSRSEMNVSTLELGDSALYLCASSGVINAGELFFGEGSRLTVL.

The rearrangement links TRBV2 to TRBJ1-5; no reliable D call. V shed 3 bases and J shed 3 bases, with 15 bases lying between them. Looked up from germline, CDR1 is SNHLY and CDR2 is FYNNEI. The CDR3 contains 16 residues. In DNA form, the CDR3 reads TGTGCCAGCAGTGACGTATCGGCTCTAGTCAATCAGCCCCAGCATTTT. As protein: CASSDVSALVNQPQHF.

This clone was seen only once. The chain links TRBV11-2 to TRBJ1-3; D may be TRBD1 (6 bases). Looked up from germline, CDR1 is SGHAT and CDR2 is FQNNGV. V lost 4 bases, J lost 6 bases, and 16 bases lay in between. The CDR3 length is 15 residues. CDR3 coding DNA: TGTGCCAGCAGCTCGCTGCTGGGGGGCGTAAACACCATATATTTT. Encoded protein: CASSSLLGGVNTIYF.

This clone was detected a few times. CDR3 DNA: TGTGCCATCAGTGAGTTTAAGTCCGAAGCTTTCTTT. Its protein product is CAISEFKSEAFF. This rearrangement joins TRBV10-3 to TRBJ1-1; D remains unclear. The V end was cut by 1 base, the J end by 8 bases, with 8 bases between. The CDR3 length is 12 residues. Germline assignment: CDR1 ENHRY and CDR2 SYGVKD.

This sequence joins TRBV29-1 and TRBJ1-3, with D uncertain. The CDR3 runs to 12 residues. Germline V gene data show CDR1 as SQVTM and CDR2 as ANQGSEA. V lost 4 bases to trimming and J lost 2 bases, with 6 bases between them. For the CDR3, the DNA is TGCAGCGTTGGAGGCCCTGGAAACACCATATATTTT. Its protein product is CSVGGPGNTIYF.

CDR3 nucleotide sequence: TGTGCCAGCAGGGTGAGAAATGAGCAGTTCTTC. Protein: CASRVRNEQFF. The chain employs TRBV6-5 and TRBJ2-1; D unclear. This CDR3 has 11 amino acids. Germline CDR1 is MNHEY and CDR2 is SVGAGI. The V and J ends lost 6 bases and 7 bases respectively, with 7 bases between them.

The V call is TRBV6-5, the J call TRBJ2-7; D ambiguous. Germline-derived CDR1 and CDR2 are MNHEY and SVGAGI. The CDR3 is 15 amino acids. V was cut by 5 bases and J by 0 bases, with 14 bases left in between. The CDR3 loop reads CASSRGGQYSYEQYF. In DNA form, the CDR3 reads TGTGCCAGCAGTCGAGGTGGGCAGTACTCCTACGAGCAGTACTTC.

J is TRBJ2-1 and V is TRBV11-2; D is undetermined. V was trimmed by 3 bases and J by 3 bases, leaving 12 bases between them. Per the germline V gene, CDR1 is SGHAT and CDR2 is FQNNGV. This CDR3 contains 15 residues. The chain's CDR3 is CASSFGKTLYNEQFF. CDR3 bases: TGTGCCAGCAGCTTTGGAAAAACTCTCTACAATGAGCAGTTCTTC.

Written as DNA, the CDR3 is TGTGCCAGCAGCTCCGGGACAGACTATGGCTACACCTTC. Protein: CASSSGTDYGYTF. This rearrangement joins TRBV9 to TRBJ1-2, with 7 positions matching TRBD1. The ends lost 4 bases at V and 3 bases at J; junction bases unmatched: 3. The germline V gene has CDR1 SGDLS and CDR2 YYNGEE. The CDR3 loop spans 13 amino acids.